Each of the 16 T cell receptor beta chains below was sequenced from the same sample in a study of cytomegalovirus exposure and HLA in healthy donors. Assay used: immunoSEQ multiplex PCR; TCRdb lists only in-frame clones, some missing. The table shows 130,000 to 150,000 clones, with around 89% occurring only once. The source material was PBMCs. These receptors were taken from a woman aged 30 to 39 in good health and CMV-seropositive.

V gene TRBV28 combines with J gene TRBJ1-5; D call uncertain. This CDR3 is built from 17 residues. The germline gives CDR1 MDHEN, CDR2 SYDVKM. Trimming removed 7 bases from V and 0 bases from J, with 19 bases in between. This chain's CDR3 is CASIPGPDYDSNQPQHF. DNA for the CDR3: TGTGCCAGCATCCCTGGCCCTGATTACGATAGCAATCAGCCCCAGCATTTT.

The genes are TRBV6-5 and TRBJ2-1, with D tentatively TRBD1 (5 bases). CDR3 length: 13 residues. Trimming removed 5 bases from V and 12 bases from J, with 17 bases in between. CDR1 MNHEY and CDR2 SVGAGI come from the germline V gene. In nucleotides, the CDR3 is TGTGCCAGCAGTAGCTCAACAGGTTTCCGGCAGTTCTTC. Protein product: CASSSSTGFRQFF.

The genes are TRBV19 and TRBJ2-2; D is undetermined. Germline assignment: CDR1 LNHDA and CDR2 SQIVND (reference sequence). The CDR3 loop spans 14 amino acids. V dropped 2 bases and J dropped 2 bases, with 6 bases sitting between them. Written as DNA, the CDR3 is TGTGCCAGTAGTATATTTGGCAACACCGGGGAGCTGTTTTTT. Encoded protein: CASSIFGNTGELFF. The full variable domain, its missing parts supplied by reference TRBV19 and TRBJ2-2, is DGGITQSPKYLFRKEGQNVTLSCEQNLNHDAMYWYRQDPGQGLRLIYYSQIVNDFQKGDIAEGYSVSREKKESFPLTVTSAQKNPTAFYLCASSIFGNTGELFFGEGSRLTVL.

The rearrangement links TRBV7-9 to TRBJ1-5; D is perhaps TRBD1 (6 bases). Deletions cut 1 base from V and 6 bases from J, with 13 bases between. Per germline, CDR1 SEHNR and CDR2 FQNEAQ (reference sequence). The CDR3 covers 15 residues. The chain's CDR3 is CASSLEGGAGQPQHF. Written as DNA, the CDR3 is TGTGCCAGCAGCTTAGAGGGGGGGGCAGGTCAGCCCCAGCATTTT. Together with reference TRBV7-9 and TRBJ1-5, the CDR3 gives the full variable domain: DTGVSQNPRHKITKRGQNVTFRCDPISEHNRLYWYRQTLGQGPEFLTYFQNEAQLEKSRLLSDRFSAERPKGSFSTLEIQRTEQGDSAMYLCASSLEGGAGQPQHFGDGTRLSIL.

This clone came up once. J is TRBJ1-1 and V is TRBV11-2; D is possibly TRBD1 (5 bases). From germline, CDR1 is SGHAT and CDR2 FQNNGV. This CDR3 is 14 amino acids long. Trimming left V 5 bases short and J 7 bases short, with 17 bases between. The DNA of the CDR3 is TGTGCCAGCAGCCTAAGGCCCAGGGTGAATGAAGCTTTCTTT. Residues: CASSLRPRVNEAFF.

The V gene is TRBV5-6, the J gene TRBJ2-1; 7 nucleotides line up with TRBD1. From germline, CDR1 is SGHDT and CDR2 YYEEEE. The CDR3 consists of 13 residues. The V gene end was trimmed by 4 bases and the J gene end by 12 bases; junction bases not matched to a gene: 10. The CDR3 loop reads CASSMDRKGRQFF. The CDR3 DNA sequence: TGTGCCAGCAGCATGGACAGGAAGGGGCGGCAGTTCTTC.

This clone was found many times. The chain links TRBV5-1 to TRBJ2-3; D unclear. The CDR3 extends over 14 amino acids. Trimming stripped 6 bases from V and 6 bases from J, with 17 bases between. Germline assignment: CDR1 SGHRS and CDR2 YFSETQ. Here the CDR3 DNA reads TGCGCCAGCAACGATCCAGGTTTTGGGGATACGCAGTATTTT. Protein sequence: CASNDPGFGDTQYF.

CDR3 DNA sequence: TGTGCCAGCAGTGTGGGAGGGCTAGAGACCCAGTACTTC. Translating it yields CASSVGGLETQYF. The rearrangement links TRBV28 to TRBJ2-5, with 7 bases aligning to TRBD2. The J segment lost 4 bases and the V segment lost 5 bases, leaving 4 bases of the junction unmatched. CDR3 length equals 13 residues. The germline CDR1 and CDR2 sequences are MDHEN and SYDVKM.

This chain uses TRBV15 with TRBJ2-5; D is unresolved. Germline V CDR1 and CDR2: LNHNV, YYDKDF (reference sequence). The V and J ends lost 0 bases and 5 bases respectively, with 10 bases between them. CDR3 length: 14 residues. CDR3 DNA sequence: TGTGCCACCAGCAGAGACACTCACGGGGAGACCCAGTACTTC. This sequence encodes CATSRDTHGETQYF.

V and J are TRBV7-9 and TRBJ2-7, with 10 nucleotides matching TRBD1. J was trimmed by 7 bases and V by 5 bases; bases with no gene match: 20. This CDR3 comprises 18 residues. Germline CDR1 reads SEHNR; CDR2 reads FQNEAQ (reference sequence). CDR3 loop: CASSAQVTQDRGRREQYF. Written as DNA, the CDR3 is TGTGCCAGCAGCGCTCAGGTAACCCAAGACAGGGGGCGCCGGGAGCAGTACTTC.

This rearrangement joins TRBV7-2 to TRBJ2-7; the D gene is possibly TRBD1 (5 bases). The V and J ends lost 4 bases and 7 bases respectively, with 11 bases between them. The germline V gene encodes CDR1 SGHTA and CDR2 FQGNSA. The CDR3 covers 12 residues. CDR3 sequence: CASSSQGGEQYF. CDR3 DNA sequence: TGTGCCAGCAGCTCCCAGGGCGGAGAGCAGTACTTC.

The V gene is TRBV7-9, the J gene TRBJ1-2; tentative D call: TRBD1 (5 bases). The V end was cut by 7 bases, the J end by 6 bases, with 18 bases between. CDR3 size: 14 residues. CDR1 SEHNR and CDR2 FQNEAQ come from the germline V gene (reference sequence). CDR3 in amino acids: CASNIGAASDGYTF. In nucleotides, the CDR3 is TGTGCCAGCAACATAGGGGCTGCGTCAGATGGCTACACCTTC.

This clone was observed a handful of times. CDR3 residues: CASSLFSGSNEQYF. CDR3 DNA: TGCGCCAGCAGCTTGTTTAGCGGGAGTAACGAGCAGTACTTC. V and J are TRBV5-1 and TRBJ2-7, with 9 bases that match TRBD2. CDR1 SGHRS and CDR2 YFSETQ come from the germline V gene. The CDR3 totals 14 residues. Trimming at V came to 1 base and at J to 5 bases, leaving 4 bases not matched to a gene.

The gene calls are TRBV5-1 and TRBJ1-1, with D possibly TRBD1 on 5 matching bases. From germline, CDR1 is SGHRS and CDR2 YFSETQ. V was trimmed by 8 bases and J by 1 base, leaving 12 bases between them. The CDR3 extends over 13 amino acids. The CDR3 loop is CASSGGSNTEAFF. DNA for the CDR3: TGCGCCAGTTCGGGGGGGTCGAACACTGAAGCTTTCTTT.

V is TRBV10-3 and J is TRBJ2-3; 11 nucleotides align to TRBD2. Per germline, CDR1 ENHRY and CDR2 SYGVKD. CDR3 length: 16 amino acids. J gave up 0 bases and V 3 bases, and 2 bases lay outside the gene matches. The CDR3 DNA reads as TGTGCCATCAGTGAAGGGACTAGCGGTAGCACAGATACGCAGTATTTT. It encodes CAISEGTSGSTDTQYF.

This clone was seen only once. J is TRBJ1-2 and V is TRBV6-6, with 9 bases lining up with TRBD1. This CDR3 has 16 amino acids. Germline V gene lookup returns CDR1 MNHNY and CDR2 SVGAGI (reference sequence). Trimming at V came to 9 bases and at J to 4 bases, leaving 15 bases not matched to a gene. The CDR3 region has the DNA TGTGCCAGTCAAAGGACAGGGGCGAGGGAGACCTATGGCTACACCTTC. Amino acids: CASQRTGARETYGYTF.